Below are 10 T cell receptor beta chains sequenced from a single sample in a study of blood T cell repertoires in COVID-19. Profiled with immunoSEQ multiplex PCR; TCRdb holds only in-frame clones, not every one. The sample lists 300,000 to 400,000 clones, 65% to 90% occurring once. Specimen: peripheral blood. Receptors originate from a human donor in a cohort sampled during active COVID-19.

J is TRBJ1-5 and V is TRBV30; 8 bases agree with TRBD1. This CDR3 comprises 15 residues. J gave up 0 bases and V 3 bases, and 4 bases lay outside the gene matches. CDR1 is GTSNPN, CDR2 SVGIG, per germline (reference sequence). CDR3 residues: CAWSRQGYSNQPQHF. Here the CDR3 DNA reads TGTGCCTGGAGCCGACAGGGGTATAGCAATCAGCCCCAGCATTTT.

The rearrangement uses TRBV14 and TRBJ2-7, with D perhaps TRBD1 (6 bases). The CDR3 length is 16 residues. V gave up 0 bases and J gave up 3 bases, with 15 bases separating them. Germline CDR1 is SGHDN and CDR2 is FVKESK. The CDR3 region is CASSQEFGQTFYEQYF. The CDR3 nucleotides read TGTGCCAGCAGCCAAGAGTTTGGACAGACTTTCTACGAGCAGTACTTC.

V is TRBV19 and J is TRBJ2-5; possibly TRBD2 for D (6 bases). The CDR3 is 15 amino acids. Deletions cut 4 bases from V and 1 base from J, with 13 bases between. Germline loops: CDR1 LNHDA, CDR2 SQIVND (reference sequence). In DNA, the CDR3 is TGTGCCAGTAGTACGGATCAGGGACTCCAAGAGACCCAGTACTTC. Protein: CASSTDQGLQETQYF.

The V call is TRBV24-1, the J call TRBJ2-3; 8 bases are shared with TRBD2. CDR3 size: 19 residues. Losses at the gene ends were 0 bases for V and 0 bases for J; bases not matched to a gene: 10. CDR1 is KGHDR, CDR2 SFDVKD, per germline. CDR3 loop: CATSDLRAGAPTSTDTQYF. For the CDR3, the DNA is TGTGCCACCAGTGATTTGCGAGCGGGGGCCCCGACGAGCACAGATACGCAGTATTTT.

The chain recombines TRBV5-4 with TRBJ2-3, with 8 bases fitting TRBD1. V shed 0 bases and J 2 bases; nucleotides not matched to a gene: 8. The CDR3 spans 17 residues. Germline CDR1 reads SGHNT; CDR2 reads YYREEE (reference sequence). Written as DNA, the CDR3 is TGTGCCAGCAGCTTGGGACAGGGGTTCCCCCACACAGATACGCAGTATTTT. Translated: CASSLGQGFPHTDTQYF.

This chain joins TRBV6-5 and TRBJ2-7; 10 nucleotides agree with TRBD1. Germline V gene sequence: CDR1 MNHEY, CDR2 SVGAGI. With V trimmed by 0 bases and J by 3 bases, 5 bases remained unmatched. The length of the CDR3 is 16 residues. Here the CDR3 reads CASSYSGTGVFYEQYF. For the CDR3, the DNA is TGTGCCAGCAGTTACTCCGGGACAGGGGTTTTCTACGAGCAGTACTTC.

This chain joins TRBV25-1 and TRBJ2-7; D is ambiguous. Germline V gives CDR1 MGHDK, CDR2 SYGVNS. This CDR3 has 13 residues. The V and J ends lost 1 base and 2 bases respectively, with 6 bases between them. The CDR3 reads CASSESFAYEQYF. CDR3 nucleotides: TGTGCCAGCAGTGAATCTTTCGCCTACGAGCAGTACTTC.

The CDR3 here is CAWSRGASVTTGELFF. CDR3 bases: TGTGCCTGGAGTCGAGGGGCTAGCGTTACCACCGGGGAGCTGTTTTTT. The gene calls are TRBV30 and TRBJ2-2; a possible D gene is TRBD2 (6 bases). V shed 2 bases and J shed 4 bases, with 17 bases lying between them. The CDR3 consists of 16 residues. Per the germline V gene, CDR1 is GTSNPN and CDR2 is SVGIG (reference sequence).

V is TRBV19 and J is TRBJ1-4; 7 bases are a match to TRBD1. The CDR3 loop spans 14 amino acids. In germline, CDR1 is LNHDA, CDR2 SQIVND (reference sequence). V lost 5 bases, J lost 10 bases, and 10 bases stayed unmatched. The DNA for the CDR3 is TGTGCCAGTAGTTTTGGAGGGCAGGGGGGAAAACTGTTTTTT. Translation: CASSFGGQGGKLFF.

This chain connects TRBV18 to TRBJ2-1; 7 bases map to TRBD1. Germline values: CDR1 KGHSH, CDR2 LQKENI. This CDR3 has 16 amino acids. Unmatched junction bases numbered 11, after V lost 4 bases and J lost 5 bases. CDR3 nucleotide sequence: TGTGCCAGCTCACGAACTTCCGGGACAGAACACAATGAGCAGTTCTTC. Encoded protein: CASSRTSGTEHNEQFF.